A single sample is the source of the 17 T cell receptor beta chains below, sequenced in a study of spatial heterogeneity in lung cancer. TCRdb re-derived calls from the 5' RACE reads in MiXCR, one entry per CDR3 protein. The data show 60,000 to 85,000 distinct CDR3 sequences, 8% to 10% seen once. The sample's time point: blood at routine non-recurrence follow-up after resection. The source material was PBMCs, sampled at follow-up. The receptors come from a female donor with early-stage non-small cell lung cancer.

The genes are TRBV7-2 and TRBJ2-7, with 15 bases lining up with TRBD2. Germline-derived CDR1 and CDR2 are SGHTA and FQGNSA. The CDR3 totals 15 residues. Trimming took 0 bases from V and 12 from J; bases not matched to a gene: 6. In DNA, the CDR3 is TGTGCCAGCAGCTTAGCTGGACTAGCGGGAGGGTCGCGGTACTTC. Translation: CASSLAGLAGGSRYF.

This clonotype came up many times. The chain employs TRBV6-5 and TRBJ2-7; D may be TRBD2 (6 bases). V dropped 0 bases and J dropped 2 bases, with 11 bases sitting between them. The CDR3 is made up of 15 amino acids. The V gene's germline CDR1 is MNHEY and CDR2 SVGAGI. The CDR3 reads CASSYSKTGAYEQYF. CDR3 coding DNA: TGTGCCAGCAGTTACTCGAAGACGGGAGCCTACGAGCAGTACTTC.

This clonotype showed up many times. The V call is TRBV3-1, the J call TRBJ1-3; no reliable D call. Germline V lookup: CDR1 LGHDT, CDR2 YNNKEL (reference sequence). This CDR3 region has 15 residues. The germline V and J ends were trimmed by 6 bases and 0 bases, with 12 bases remaining between them. The CDR3 spells CASRPTATSGNTIYF. The DNA of the CDR3 is TGTGCCAGCAGACCTACAGCTACCTCTGGAAACACCATATATTTT.

This clonotype was seen only a few times. The chain links TRBV27 to TRBJ2-3; D remains unclear. This CDR3 contains 15 residues. V lost 5 bases and J lost 0, with 12 bases in between. Germline CDR1 reads MNHEY; CDR2 reads SMNVEV (reference sequence). CDR3 DNA sequence: TGTGCCAGCAGTCCCCAGTATATTAGCACAGATACGCAGTATTTT. It yields the protein CASSPQYISTDTQYF.

The chain recombines TRBV12-3 or TRBV12-4 with TRBJ2-2; the match to TRBD1 covers 10 bases. The J segment lost 6 bases and the V segment lost 3 bases, leaving 4 bases of the junction unmatched. The CDR3 consists of 15 residues. CDR3 bases: TGTGCCAGCAGTTTCCGACAGGGGGCTCCCGGGGAGCTGTTTTTT. Encoded protein: CASSFRQGAPGELFF.

This clonotype was seen at least ten times. The rearrangement joins TRBV29-1 to TRBJ2-2; TRBD2 aligns across 11 bases. Germline values: CDR1 SQVTM, CDR2 ANQGSEA. The CDR3 covers 14 residues. In nucleotides, the CDR3 is TGCAGTGGTTCACTAGCGGGAGACACCGGGGAGCTGTTTTTT. Encoded protein: CSGSLAGDTGELFF.

At least ten counts were recorded for this clonotype. V is TRBV3-1 and J is TRBJ2-4; TRBD1 matches at 9 bases. Germline V gives CDR1 LGHDT, CDR2 YNNKEL (reference sequence). The CDR3 covers 14 residues. Trimming at V came to 5 bases and at J to 8 bases, leaving 7 bases not matched to a gene. CDR3 amino acids: CASSGPGQGHIQYF. The CDR3 region has the DNA TGTGCCAGCAGCGGGCCGGGACAGGGCCACATTCAGTACTTC.

This clonotype has ten or more counts. The gene calls are TRBV7-3 and TRBJ2-3; D tentatively fits TRBD1 or TRBD2 (6 bases each). The germline V and J ends were trimmed by 7 bases and 3 bases, with 14 bases remaining between them. The germline CDR1 and CDR2 sequences are SGHTA and FQGTGA. The length of the CDR3 is 14 residues. CDR3 DNA: TGTGCCAGCAACGGGGGCCTGGAGACAGATACGCAGTATTTT. Amino acids: CASNGGLETDTQYF.

This clonotype was detected ten times or more. This chain uses TRBV30 with TRBJ1-2; no clear D. The germline V and J ends were trimmed by 4 bases and 4 bases, with 10 bases remaining between them. Germline V gene lookup returns CDR1 GTSNPN and CDR2 SVGIG (reference sequence). This CDR3 contains 12 residues. The CDR3 loop reads CAWTVTPYGYTF. The DNA of the CDR3 is TGTGCCTGGACAGTTACTCCCTATGGCTACACCTTC.

This clonotype was recorded at least ten times. The chain has TRBV20-1 and TRBJ2-7; D gene uncertain. This CDR3 contains 12 residues. Trimming took 6 bases from V and 4 from J, leaving 13 bases between them. Germline V gene data show CDR1 as DFQATT and CDR2 as SNEGSKA (reference sequence). Here the CDR3 DNA reads TGCAGTGCGATGCAGAGTCGTTACGAGCAGTACTTC. Its protein is CSAMQSRYEQYF.

This clonotype appeared many times. CDR3 nucleotides: TGTGCCAGCAGTGTTTTCTACGAGCAGTACTTC. This codes for CASSVFYEQYF. The chain employs TRBV6-1 and TRBJ2-7; D gene uncertain. Deletions cut 4 bases from V and 3 bases from J, with 4 bases between. This CDR3 is built from 11 residues. In germline, CDR1 is MNHNS, CDR2 SASEGT.

This clonotype was seen repeatedly, ten times or more. V is TRBV7-9 and J is TRBJ2-1, with a tentative D call TRBD2 (5 bases). This CDR3 is built from 15 residues. V dropped 8 bases and J dropped 4 bases, with 18 bases sitting between them. CDR1 is SEHNR and CDR2 is FQNEAQ in the germline V gene (reference sequence). For the CDR3, the DNA is TGTGCCAGCCACGTTCAGGCAACGGGATACAATGAGCAGTTCTTC. It encodes CASHVQATGYNEQFF.

This clonotype was counted at least ten times. This chain links TRBV10-3 with TRBJ2-7; no clear D gene. This CDR3 comprises 12 residues. Germline CDR1 and CDR2: ENHRY and SYGVKD. V was clipped by 4 bases and J by 1 base, with 5 bases between them. In DNA form, the CDR3 reads TGTGCCATCAGTGGAGTGTCCTACGAGCAGTACTTC. This sequence encodes CAISGVSYEQYF.

The chain employs TRBV2 and TRBJ2-2; D is possibly TRBD2 (6 bases). The length of the CDR3 is 14 residues. Trimming took off 7 bases at V and 5 bases at J, with 14 bases between the two ends. Germline V gene data show CDR1 as SNHLY and CDR2 as FYNNEI. CDR3 in amino acids: CASIHYGGTGELFF. Written as DNA, the CDR3 is TGTGCCAGCATTCACTACGGAGGGACCGGGGAGCTGTTTTTT.

This clonotype has a handful of counts. The V call is TRBV28, the J call TRBJ2-7; 10 bases match TRBD2. Germline CDR1 and CDR2: MDHEN and SYDVKM. J gave up 0 bases and V 4 bases, and 3 bases lay outside the gene matches. This CDR3 contains 15 residues. DNA for the CDR3: TGTGCCAGCAGTTCACGGACTAGCGGCTCCTACGAGCAGTACTTC. It is translated as CASSSRTSGSYEQYF.

This clonotype was recorded a few times. The genes are TRBV5-4 and TRBJ2-7, with D perhaps TRBD1 (5 bases). Germline V CDR1 and CDR2: SGHNT, YYREEE (reference sequence). The CDR3 covers 14 residues. With 2 bases removed from V and 4 bases from J, the gap between germline ends came to 13 bases. In DNA form, the CDR3 reads TGTGCCAGCAGCTTCGGTCAGGGTTCATACGAGCAGTACTTC. Translating gives CASSFGQGSYEQYF. Supplemented by reference TRBV5-4 and TRBJ2-7, the full variable domain reads ETGVTQSPTHLIKTRGQQVTLRCSSQSGHNTVSWYQQALGQGPQFIFQYYREEENGRGNFPPRFSGLQFPNYSSELNVNALELDDSALYLCASSFGQGSYEQYFGPGTRLTVT.

This clonotype was seen ten or more times. A read error may account for a junction end that differs from germline. CDR3 DNA: TGTGCTAGCAGCGATCCTGGGACAGGGGCCACAGATACGCAGTATTTT. Protein: CASSDPGTGATDTQYF. The genes are TRBV7-7 and TRBJ2-3; 10 nucleotides line up with TRBD1. The germline CDR1 and CDR2 sequences are SSHAT and FNYEAQ (reference sequence). The CDR3 has 16 amino acids.